This T cell receptor beta chain was recovered during a study of response to subunit inactivated influenza vaccine. This clonotype was seen a few times. TCRdb reprocessed the RT-PCR reads with MiXCR, giving one entry per CDR3 protein. The table lists around 570,000 distinct CDR3 sequences, over 9% of them singletons. The data were also submitted as part of a second study, on T cells expressing NK-cell markers. From that paper: Synthesis of TCR beta cDNA relied on 5'RACE template switching carrying UMIs.

The source was PBMCs from blood, collected on the day of vaccination. This clonotype was obtained from a man aged 50 to 60 who received an inactivated influenza vaccine.

The DNA of the CDR3 is TGTGCCAGCTCACATGACAGGGGGCTTATCGGCACAGATACGCAGTATTTT. It codes for CASSHDRGLIGTDTQYF. J is TRBJ2-3 and V is TRBV18; 10 positions agree with TRBD1. J gave up 1 base and V 4 bases, and 8 bases lay outside the gene matches. The CDR3 loop spans 17 amino acids. Germline assignment: CDR1 KGHSH and CDR2 LQKENI.